This T cell receptor beta chain was retrieved from a study of post-analysis software for immune sequencing data. Across the whole study: Disease trajectories encompassed relapsing-remitting, secondary progressive and progressive-relapsing multiple sclerosis. General study points: Co-batched samples clustered tightly together by F measure. Patients with multiple sclerosis recorded significantly lower normalized Chao1 diversity than controls, the study found. Included in a set of about 5 TRBV segments more frequent in patients than controls were TRBV5-6, TRBV5-1 and TRBV20-1.

Prepared libraries of TCR beta cDNA carried unique molecular identifiers. Approximately 0.5 million cDNA molecules were recovered from an input of roughly 0.85 to 10 million T cells. TCRdb processed the PCR reads anew with MiXCR; each CDR3 protein has one entry. The sample comprises roughly 800,000 distinct CDR3 sequences, around 45% of which are singletons, and just under 5% rests with the top ten. This CDR3 contains 14 residues. V lost 9 bases, J lost 1 base, and 12 bases lay in between. The germline gives CDR1 SEHNR, CDR2 FQNEAQ (reference sequence). As concerns this clonotype: Its antigen is still unknown.

What was sequenced was blood. This clonotype was obtained from a girl aged 5 to 17 with multiple sclerosis. This sequence joins TRBV7-9 and TRBJ1-4; D remains unclear. CDR3 nucleotide sequence: TGTGCCAGTGACCGGGGAAGAACTAATGAAAAACTGTTTTTT. Residues: CASDRGRTNEKLFF.